One T cell receptor beta chain is described in this entry. Its antigen remains unidentified. Produced via immunoSEQ multiplex PCR; TCRdb's table is partial and in-frame only. The repertoire holds about 20,000 clones, with less than 85% as singletons. This entry comes from a study of OX40 agonist ivuxolimab in advanced cancers. Trimming left V 1 base short and J 6 bases short, with 10 bases between. Germline CDR1 GTSNPN, CDR2 SVGIG (reference sequence). This CDR3 comprises 14 residues. General study findings and limits: Circulating CD4+ and CD8+ T cells showed clonal expansion by week 6 at 0.1 to 3.0 mg/kg.

The sample was CD4+ or CD8+ T cells sorted from blood, taken in a trial of the OX40 agonist ivuxolimab. The chain combines TRBV30 with TRBJ1-6; no clear D gene. The TCR originated in an adult with an advanced solid tumor such as melanoma, head and neck, liver or kidney cancer. The CDR3 loop is CAWSEGLFNSPLHF. CDR3 nucleotides: TGTGCCTGGAGTGAAGGGCTATTTAATTCACCCCTCCACTTT.